This T cell receptor beta chain derives from a study of technical replicates of blood from a handful of donors. Sequenced by immunoSEQ multiplex PCR; TCRdb stores in-frame clones only, minus some. The sample includes 10,000 to 15,000 clones, 70% to 80% of them seen just once. Germline V gene sequence: CDR1 ENHRY, CDR2 SYGVKD. V shed 10 bases and J 3 bases; nucleotides not matched to a gene: 2. The CDR3 is 12 amino acids. The V gene is TRBV10-3, the J gene TRBJ2-7, with TRBD1 matching 11 bases. Sequencing used PBMCs. This sequence was found in a human donor in good health. Here the CDR3 DNA reads TGTGCCACGGGACAGGGGGACTACGAGCAGTACTTC. It specifies CATGQGDYEQYF.